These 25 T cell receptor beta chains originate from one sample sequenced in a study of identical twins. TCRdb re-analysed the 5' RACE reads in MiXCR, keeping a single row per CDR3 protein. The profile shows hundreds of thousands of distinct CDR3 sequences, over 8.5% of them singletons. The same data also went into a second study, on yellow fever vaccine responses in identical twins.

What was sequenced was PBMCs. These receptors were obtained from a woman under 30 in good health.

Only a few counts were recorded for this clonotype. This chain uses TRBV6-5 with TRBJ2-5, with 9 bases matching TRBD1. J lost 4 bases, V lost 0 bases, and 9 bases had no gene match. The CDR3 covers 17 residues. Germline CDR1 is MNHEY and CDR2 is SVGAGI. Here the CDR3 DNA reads TGTGCCAGCAGTTACTCGAGGGACAGGGTTCGAGTAGAGACCCAGTACTTC. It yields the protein CASSYSRDRVRVETQYF.

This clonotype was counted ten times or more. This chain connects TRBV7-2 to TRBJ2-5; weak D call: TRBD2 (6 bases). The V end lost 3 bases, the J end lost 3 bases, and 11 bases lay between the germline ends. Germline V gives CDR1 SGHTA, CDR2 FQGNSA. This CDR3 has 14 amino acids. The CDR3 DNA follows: TGTGCCAGCAGCTTGAGGGGACTTGAAGAGACCCAGTACTTC. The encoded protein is CASSLRGLEETQYF.

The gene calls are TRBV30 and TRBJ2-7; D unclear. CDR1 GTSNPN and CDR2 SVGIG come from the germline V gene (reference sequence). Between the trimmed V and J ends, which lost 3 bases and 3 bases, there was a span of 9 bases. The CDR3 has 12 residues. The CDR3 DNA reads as TGTGCCTGGAGCCCACGGAACTACGAGCAGTACTTC. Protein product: CAWSPRNYEQYF.

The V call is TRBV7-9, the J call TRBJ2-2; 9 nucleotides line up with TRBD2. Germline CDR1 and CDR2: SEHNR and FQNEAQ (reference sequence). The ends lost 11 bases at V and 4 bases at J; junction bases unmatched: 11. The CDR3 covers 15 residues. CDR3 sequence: CAPRVAGASTGELFF. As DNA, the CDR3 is TGTGCCCCGAGGGTAGCGGGGGCCAGCACCGGGGAGCTGTTTTTT.

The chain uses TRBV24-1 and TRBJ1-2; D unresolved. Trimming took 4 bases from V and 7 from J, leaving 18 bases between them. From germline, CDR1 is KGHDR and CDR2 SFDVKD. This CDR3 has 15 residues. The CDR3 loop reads CATSDAGMLFSGYTF. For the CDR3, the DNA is TGTGCCACCAGTGACGCCGGTATGCTGTTCTCTGGCTACACCTTC.

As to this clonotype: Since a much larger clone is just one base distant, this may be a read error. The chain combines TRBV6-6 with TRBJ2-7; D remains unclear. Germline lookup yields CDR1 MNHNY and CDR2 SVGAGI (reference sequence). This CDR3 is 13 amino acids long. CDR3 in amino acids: CTSSYSETYEQYF. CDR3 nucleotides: TGTACCAGCAGTTACTCTGAAACCTACGAGCAGTACTTC.

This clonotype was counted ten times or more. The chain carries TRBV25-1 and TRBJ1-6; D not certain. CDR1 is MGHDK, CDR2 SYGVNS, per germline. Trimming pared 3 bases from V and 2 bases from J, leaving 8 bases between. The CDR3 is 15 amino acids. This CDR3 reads CASSEKGTYNSPLHF. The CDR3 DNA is TGTGCCAGCAGTGAGAAGGGCACCTATAATTCACCCCTCCACTTT.

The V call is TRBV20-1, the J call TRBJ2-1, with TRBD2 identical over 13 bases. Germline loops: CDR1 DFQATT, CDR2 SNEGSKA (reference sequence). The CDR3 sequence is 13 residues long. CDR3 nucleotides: TGCTCTGGGACTAGCGGGATAGCCCATGAGCAGTTCTTC. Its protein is CSGTSGIAHEQFF.

The CDR3 bases are TGTGCCAGCAGTTACGGGGGCCGGGAGCGTGACTACGAGCAGTACTTC. Translating it yields CASSYGGRERDYEQYF. This chain uses TRBV6-2 or TRBV6-3 with TRBJ2-7, with D perhaps given as TRBD1 or TRBD2 (6 bases each). The CDR3 contains 16 residues. Germline V lookup: CDR1 MNHEY, CDR2 SVGEGT. Deletions cut 2 bases from V and 3 bases from J, with 17 bases between.

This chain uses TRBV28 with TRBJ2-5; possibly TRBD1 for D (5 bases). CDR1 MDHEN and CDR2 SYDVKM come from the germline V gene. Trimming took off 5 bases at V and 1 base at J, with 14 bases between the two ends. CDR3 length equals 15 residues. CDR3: CASSPMTASQETQYF. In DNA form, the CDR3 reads TGTGCCAGCAGTCCTATGACAGCATCCCAAGAGACCCAGTACTTC.

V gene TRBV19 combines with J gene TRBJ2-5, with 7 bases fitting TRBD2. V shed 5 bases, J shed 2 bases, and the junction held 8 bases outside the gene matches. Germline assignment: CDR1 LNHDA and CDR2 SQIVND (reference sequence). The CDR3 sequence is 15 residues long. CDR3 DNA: TGTGCCAGTAGTGAGGAGAGCGGGGTACAAGAGACCCAGTACTTC. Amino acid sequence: CASSEESGVQETQYF.

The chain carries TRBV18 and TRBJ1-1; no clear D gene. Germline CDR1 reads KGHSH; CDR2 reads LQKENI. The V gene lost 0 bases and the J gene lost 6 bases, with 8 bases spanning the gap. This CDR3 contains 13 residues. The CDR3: CASSPPSFAEAFF. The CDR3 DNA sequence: TGTGCCAGCTCACCACCCTCATTCGCTGAAGCTTTCTTT.

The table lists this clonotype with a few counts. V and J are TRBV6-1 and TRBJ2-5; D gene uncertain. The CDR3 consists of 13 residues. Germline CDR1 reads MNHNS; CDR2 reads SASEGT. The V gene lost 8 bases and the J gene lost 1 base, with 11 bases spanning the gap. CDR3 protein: CASGRTTQETQYF. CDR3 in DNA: TGTGCCAGCGGACGGACCACCCAAGAGACCCAGTACTTC.

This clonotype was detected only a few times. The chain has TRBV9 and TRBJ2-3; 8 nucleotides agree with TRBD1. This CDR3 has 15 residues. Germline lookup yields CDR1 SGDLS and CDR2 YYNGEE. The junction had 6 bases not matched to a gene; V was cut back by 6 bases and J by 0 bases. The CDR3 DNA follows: TGTGCCAGCACCCCGGACAGGGCAAGCACAGATACGCAGTATTTT. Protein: CASTPDRASTDTQYF.

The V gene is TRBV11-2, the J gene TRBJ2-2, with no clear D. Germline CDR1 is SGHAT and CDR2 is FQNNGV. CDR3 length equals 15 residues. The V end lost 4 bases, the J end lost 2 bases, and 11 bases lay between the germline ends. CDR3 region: CASSSVGLNTGELFF. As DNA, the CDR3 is TGTGCCAGCAGCTCCGTAGGGTTAAACACCGGGGAGCTGTTTTTT.

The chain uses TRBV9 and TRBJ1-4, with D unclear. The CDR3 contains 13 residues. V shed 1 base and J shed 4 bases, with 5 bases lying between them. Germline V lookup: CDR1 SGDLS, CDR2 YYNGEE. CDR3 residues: CASSVRSNEKLFF. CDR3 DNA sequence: TGTGCCAGCAGCGTACGGAGTAATGAAAAACTGTTTTTT.

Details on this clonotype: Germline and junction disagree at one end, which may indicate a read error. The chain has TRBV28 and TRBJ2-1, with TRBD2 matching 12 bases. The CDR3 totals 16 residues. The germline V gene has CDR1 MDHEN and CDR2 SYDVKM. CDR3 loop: CASSSPLAGGFNEQLF. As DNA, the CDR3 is TGTGCCAGCAGTTCCCCACTAGCGGGAGGCTTCAATGAGCAGCTCTTC.

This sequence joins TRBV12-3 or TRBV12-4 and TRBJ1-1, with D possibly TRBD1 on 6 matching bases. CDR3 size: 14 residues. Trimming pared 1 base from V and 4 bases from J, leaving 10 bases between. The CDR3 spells CASSLEEGVTEAFF. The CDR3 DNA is TGTGCCAGCAGTTTAGAGGAGGGGGTCACTGAAGCTTTCTTT.

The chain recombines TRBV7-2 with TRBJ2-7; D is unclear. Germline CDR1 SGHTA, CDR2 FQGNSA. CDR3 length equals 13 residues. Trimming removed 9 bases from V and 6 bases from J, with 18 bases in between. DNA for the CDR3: TGTGCCAGTTCTCTGATTGGCCTTGGCGAGCAGTACTTC. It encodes CASSLIGLGEQYF.

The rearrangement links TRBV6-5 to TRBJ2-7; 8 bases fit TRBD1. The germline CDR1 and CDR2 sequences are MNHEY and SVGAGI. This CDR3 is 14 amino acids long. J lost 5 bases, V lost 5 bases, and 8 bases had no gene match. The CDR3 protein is CASSTTGGINEQYF. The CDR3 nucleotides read TGTGCCAGCAGTACTACAGGGGGTATCAACGAGCAGTACTTC.

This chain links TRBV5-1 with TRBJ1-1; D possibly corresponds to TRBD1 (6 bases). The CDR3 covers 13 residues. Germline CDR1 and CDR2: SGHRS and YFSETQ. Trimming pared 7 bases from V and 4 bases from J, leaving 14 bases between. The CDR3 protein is CASRTGPSTEAFF. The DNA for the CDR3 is TGCGCCAGCCGAACAGGGCCGAGCACTGAAGCTTTCTTT.

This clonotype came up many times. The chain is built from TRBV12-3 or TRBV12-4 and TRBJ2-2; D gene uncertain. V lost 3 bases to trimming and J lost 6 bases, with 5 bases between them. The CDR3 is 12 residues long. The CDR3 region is CASSFHAGELFF. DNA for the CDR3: TGTGCCAGCAGTTTTCATGCCGGGGAGCTGTTTTTT.

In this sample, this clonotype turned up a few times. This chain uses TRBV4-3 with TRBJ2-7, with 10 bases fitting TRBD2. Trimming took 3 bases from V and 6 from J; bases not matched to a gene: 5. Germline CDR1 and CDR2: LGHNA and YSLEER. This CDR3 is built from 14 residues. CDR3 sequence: CASSQWLAGAEQYF. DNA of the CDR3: TGCGCCAGCAGCCAGTGGCTAGCGGGAGCCGAGCAGTACTTC.

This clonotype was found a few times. The CDR3 here is CASSQEPGQGLGELFF. In DNA form, the CDR3 reads TGCGCCAGCAGCCAGGAACCGGGACAGGGGCTCGGGGAGCTGTTTTTT. The rearrangement joins TRBV4-3 to TRBJ2-2; TRBD1 agrees at 10 bases. V shed 3 bases and J 7 bases; nucleotides not matched to a gene: 8. Germline CDR1 reads LGHNA; CDR2 reads YSLEER. The CDR3 runs to 16 residues.

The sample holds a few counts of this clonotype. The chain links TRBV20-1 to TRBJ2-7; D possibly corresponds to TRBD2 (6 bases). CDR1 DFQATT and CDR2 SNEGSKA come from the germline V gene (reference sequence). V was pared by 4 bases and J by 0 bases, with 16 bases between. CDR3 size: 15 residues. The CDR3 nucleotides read TGCAGTGCTAACCCTATAGCGGCCTCCTCCTACGAGCAGTACTTC. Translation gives CSANPIAASSYEQYF.